These T cell receptor beta chains were read from a single sample in a study of blood T cell repertoires in COVID-19. Data came from immunoSEQ multiplex PCR; TCRdb stores just in-frame clones and leaves some out. The table includes roughly 200,000 clones, about 83% detected once. Sequencing was performed on peripheral blood. The receptors stem from a man aged 55 to 70 who had recovered from COVID-19. Both conserved end residues are part of each CDR3. D genes are given only for firm matches. Some rows mark clone size as missing; the rest say once, few, many or name a class of expanded clone.

j_call | cdr3_length | d_call | clone_size | v_call | cdr3_nt | cdr3_aa
TRBJ2-3 | 15 | TRBD1 | . | TRBV11-3 | TGTGCCAGCAGCCACCCCAGGGGGCTAGGGGATACGCAGTATTTT | CASSHPRGLGDTQYF
TRBJ2-7 | 13 | . | . | TRBV29-1 | TGCAGCGTGGGGGGGGACAACACCTACGAGCAGTACTTC | CSVGGDNTYEQYF
TRBJ1-4 | 17 | . | . | TRBV7-9 | TGTGCCAGCAGCCCAAGACGGACAGCTGCAACTAATGAAAAACTGTTTTTT | CASSPRRTAATNEKLFF
TRBJ1-5 | 14 | . | . | TRBV19 | TGTGCCAGTAGGTCAGGACGGGAATATCAGCCCCAGCATTTT | CASRSGREYQPQHF
TRBJ1-2 | 16 | . | . | TRBV30 | TGTGCCTGGAGTGTGGGGGGGAAGACGGTGGACTATGGCTACACCTTC | CAWSVGGKTVDYGYTF
TRBJ1-3 | 13 | . | . | TRBV2 | TGTGCCAGCAGTGACAGGAAGGGAAACACCATATATTTT | CASSDRKGNTIYF
TRBJ2-3 | 15 | TRBD2 | . | TRBV7-3 | TGTGCCAGCAGCCGAGCGGGAGGGAGCACAGATACGCAGTATTTT | CASSRAGGSTDTQYF
TRBJ2-3 | 15 | TRBD2 | . | TRBV9 | TGTGCCAGCACTCGGACTAGCGGGACTACAGATACGCAGTATTTT | CASTRTSGTTDTQYF
TRBJ2-1 | 17 | . | . | TRBV19 | TGTGCCAGTAGTATCTTAATAGCGCAGAGCTCCTACAATGAGCAGTTCTTC | CASSILIAQSSYNEQFF
TRBJ2-1 | 15 | . | . | TRBV24-1 | TGTGCCACCGCCGGGGGATTGAGTTCCTACAATGAGCAGTTCTTC | CATAGGLSSYNEQFF
TRBJ2-4 | 15 | TRBD2 | . | TRBV30 | TGTGCCTGGAGAGCTCGGGGGGGAGCCAAAAACATTCAGTACTTC | CAWRARGGAKNIQYF
TRBJ1-6 | 15 | . | . | TRBV5-1 | TGCGCCAGCAGCCCTGGCGGGGGTGGGAATTCACCCCTCCACTTT | CASSPGGGGNSPLHF
TRBJ1-1 | 15 | . | . | TRBV5-6 | TGTGCCAGCAGCTCCAGGTTGGGTATGGACACTGAAGCTTTCTTT | CASSSRLGMDTEAFF
TRBJ2-3 | 14 | TRBD2 | once | TRBV5-1 | TGCGCCAGCAGCTCTAGCGGGACCACAGATACGCAGTATTTT | CASSSSGTTDTQYF
TRBJ1-6 | 17 | . | once | TRBV3-1/TRBV3-2 | TGTGCCAGCAGCCAAGATCAGGCAGTGAACTATAATTCACCCCTCCACTTT | CASSQDQAVNYNSPLHF
TRBJ2-7 | 15 | TRBD1 | . | TRBV28 | TGTGCCAGCGTCCGGGACAGGGGGCAGGGTTACGAGCAGTACTTC | CASVRDRGQGYEQYF
TRBJ1-2 | 14 | TRBD1 | . | TRBV3-1/TRBV3-2 | TGTGCCAGCAGCCGACAGGGAAGACCTATGTGGGGCACCTTC | CASSRQGRPMWGTF
TRBJ1-1 | 9 | . | few | TRBV25-1 | TGTCACGTAGGGGTCTCGGCTTTCTTT | CHVGVSAFF
TRBJ1-2 | 15 | . | . | TRBV6-6 | TGTGCCAGCAGTTACTCAGGCCAGGGGAAGGGTGGCTACACCTTC | CASSYSGQGKGGYTF
TRBJ2-7 | 19 | . | . | TRBV5-1 | TGCGCCAGCAGCTTACGAAGGGTGACAGGCCGCGCAAACTCCTACGAGCAGTACTTC | CASSLRRVTGRANSYEQYF
TRBJ1-6 | 16 | . | . | TRBV7-9 | TGTGCCAGCAGCCGCGCTCCGGGACAAATTAATTCACCCCTCCACTTT | CASSRAPGQINSPLHF
TRBJ2-7 | 14 | . | . | TRBV28 | TGTGCCAGCAGTTTAGGGGGGGCATCCTACGAGCAGTACTTC | CASSLGGASYEQYF
TRBJ1-6 | 15 | TRBD1 | few | TRBV5-4 | TGTGCCAGCAGCTTAGGGACAGGGGACCTCTCCACCCTCCACTTT | CASSLGTGDLSTLHF
TRBJ1-5 | 14 | . | . | TRBV19 | TGTGCCAGTAGTGTCCTTTATAGCAATCAGCCCCAGCATTTT | CASSVLYSNQPQHF
TRBJ2-2 | 17 | TRBD1 | . | TRBV4-2 | TGTGCCAGCAGCCAGAAAATCGACAGGGGGAGCACCGGGGAGCTGTTTTTT | CASSQKIDRGSTGELFF
TRBJ2-1 | 18 | TRBD2 | . | TRBV7-3 | TGTGCCAGCAGCTCAATGGGGACTAGCGGGATTTTTAGGCATGAGCAGTTCTTC | CASSSMGTSGIFRHEQFF
TRBJ2-3 | 13 | . | . | TRBV19 | TGTGCCAGTAGTATTCAGGGCCGAGATACGCAGTATTTT | CASSIQGRDTQYF
TRBJ2-7 | 15 | . | . | TRBV1 | TGCACCAGCAGCCAAGGGCCGGGACACAACTACGAGCAGTACTTC | CTSSQGPGHNYEQYF
TRBJ1-1 | 14 | . | . | TRBV27 | TGTGCCAGCAGTTTACGGGACATGAACACTGAAGCTTTCTTT | CASSLRDMNTEAFF
TRBJ1-2 | 13 | TRBD1 | . | TRBV5-4 | TGTGCCAGCAGCGGACAGGGGAGAAATGGCTACACCTTC | CASSGQGRNGYTF
TRBJ1-4 | 14 | . | . | TRBV4-1 | TGCGCCAGCAGCCAAGGGTCGGGGGATGAAAAACTGTTTTTT | CASSQGSGDEKLFF
TRBJ1-3 | 14 | . | . | TRBV12-5 | TGTGCTAGTGGTTTCTCCGTCGCTGGAAACACCATATATTTT | CASGFSVAGNTIYF
TRBJ2-1 | 10 | . | . | TRBV3-1/TRBV3-2 | TGTGCCAGCAGCCTCGGTGAGCAGTTCTTC | CASSLGEQFF
TRBJ1-2 | 14 | . | . | TRBV7-6 | TGTGCCAGCAGCTTAGTGCCAGGGCCGAATGGCTACACCTTC | CASSLVPGPNGYTF
TRBJ1-2 | 14 | . | . | TRBV2 | TGTGCCAGCAGTGAACTACAGGGAGTCTATGGCTACACCTTC | CASSELQGVYGYTF
TRBJ1-2 | 16 | . | . | TRBV10-3 | TGTGCCATCACCGGGCCGGGGGGACAAGATAACTATGGCTACACCTTC | CAITGPGGQDNYGYTF
TRBJ1-2 | 14 | TRBD1 | . | TRBV27 | TGTGCCAGCAGTTTCGACAGGGGGCAGGTCGGCTACACCTTC | CASSFDRGQVGYTF
TRBJ2-3 | 14 | TRBD1 | . | TRBV12-5 | TGTGCTAGTGGTCAGGGACAGGTTGCAGATACGCAGTATTTT | CASGQGQVADTQYF
TRBJ2-7 | 14 | TRBD1 | . | TRBV30 | TGTGCCTGGGACACCCGACAGGGTGGGAACGAGCAGTACTTC | CAWDTRQGGNEQYF
TRBJ2-5 | 15 | TRBD1 | . | TRBV5-1 | TGCGCCAGCAGACCCCATACAGGGGCGGCAGAGACCCAGTACTTC | CASRPHTGAAETQYF